Each of the 23 T cell receptor beta chains below was sequenced from the same sample in a study of cytomegalovirus exposure and HLA in healthy donors. The repertoire was sequenced with immunoSEQ multiplex PCR; TCRdb's copy has only in-frame clones and lacks some. The sample consists of 330,000 or so clones, 86% of them appearing once. The specimen was PBMCs. These receptors were obtained from a woman aged 18-30 years in good health and CMV-seronegative.

The chain recombines TRBV5-6 with TRBJ2-5, with 10 bases matching TRBD2. Looked up from germline, CDR1 is SGHDT and CDR2 is YYEEEE. The CDR3 sequence is 17 residues long. V shed 3 bases, J shed 5 bases, and the junction held 13 bases outside the gene matches. Written as DNA, the CDR3 is TGTGCCAGCAGCTACGGGAGGAGCGGGAGGGCCTGGGAGACCCAGTACTTC. Amino acids: CASSYGRSGRAWETQYF.

The chain employs TRBV6-4 and TRBJ2-1; the D gene is possibly TRBD2 (6 bases). The V and J ends lost 2 bases and 4 bases respectively, with 18 bases between them. Germline CDR1 and CDR2: MRHNA and SNTAGT. This CDR3 region has 17 residues. CDR3 residues: CASSDAQPGLKYNEQFF. CDR3 in DNA: TGTGCCAGCAGTGACGCACAACCGGGACTCAAATACAATGAGCAGTTCTTC.

This chain joins TRBV7-3 and TRBJ2-2; 9 bases match TRBD1. The length of the CDR3 is 18 residues. V was pared by 5 bases and J by 3 bases, with 13 bases of the junction left unmatched. CDR1 SGHTA and CDR2 FQGTGA come from the germline V gene. CDR3 DNA: TGTGCCAGCAGCCCAACACTCAACAGGGGGCAGGACACCGGGGAGCTGTTTTTT. Protein sequence: CASSPTLNRGQDTGELFF.

V is TRBV4-3 and J is TRBJ2-1, with a weak D call TRBD2 (6 bases). Germline CDR1 is LGHNA and CDR2 is YSLEER. This CDR3 has 15 residues. The V and J ends lost 1 base and 7 bases respectively, with 14 bases between them. CDR3 sequence (DNA): TGCGCCAGCAGCCAAGGGGACGGGAGTGGGAATGAGCAGTTCTTC. As protein: CASSQGDGSGNEQFF.

Here the CDR3 reads CASSQASGYNEQFF. CDR3 nucleotides: TGCGCCAGCAGCCAGGCCTCCGGGTACAATGAGCAGTTCTTC. The rearrangement uses TRBV4-3 and TRBJ2-1, with no clear D. Germline CDR1 is LGHNA and CDR2 is YSLEER. The CDR3 extends over 14 amino acids. Trimming removed 3 bases from V and 4 bases from J, with 10 bases in between.

The J gene is TRBJ1-1, the V gene TRBV27, with D unclear. The CDR3 contains 13 residues. Trimming removed 8 bases at V and 0 bases at J, with 10 bases between. Germline loops: CDR1 MNHEY, CDR2 SMNVEV (reference sequence). The CDR3 reads CASGRVMNTEAFF. The CDR3 nucleotides read TGTGCCAGCGGGCGCGTCATGAACACTGAAGCTTTCTTT.

The chain links TRBV10-3 to TRBJ1-5, with TRBD1 matching over 11 bases. Germline V gene sequence: CDR1 ENHRY, CDR2 SYGVKD. This CDR3 spans 15 amino acids. V lost 5 bases and J lost 4; bases outside the gene matches: 4. CDR3 sequence reads: CAISTDRGPNQPQHF. The CDR3 DNA reads as TGTGCCATCAGTACGGACAGGGGGCCGAATCAGCCCCAGCATTTT.

The chain joins TRBV15 to TRBJ2-5, with 7 bases aligning to TRBD2. In germline, CDR1 is LNHNV, CDR2 YYDKDF (reference sequence). This CDR3 comprises 14 residues. Losses at the gene ends were 5 bases for V and 2 bases for J; bases not matched to a gene: 5. The CDR3 reads CATSSREAQETQYF. In nucleotides, the CDR3 is TGTGCCACCAGCTCCCGGGAGGCACAAGAGACCCAGTACTTC. Full variable domain (remainder filled in from reference TRBV15 and TRBJ2-5): DAMVIQNPRYQVTQFGKPVTLSCSQTLNHNVMYWYQQKSSQAPKLLFHYYDKDFNNEADTPDNFQSRRPNTSFCFLDIRSPGLGDTAMYLCATSSREAQETQYFGPGTRLLVL.

This rearrangement joins TRBV28 to TRBJ1-1; D is uncertain. The CDR3 covers 15 residues. The germline CDR1 and CDR2 sequences are MDHEN and SYDVKM. V lost 7 bases to trimming and J lost 2 bases, with 17 bases between them. For the CDR3, the DNA is TGTGCCAGCAACCCCACCGGGAAGGGAAACACTGAAGCTTTCTTT. It encodes CASNPTGKGNTEAFF.

Only one count was recorded for this clone. This sequence joins TRBV27 and TRBJ2-1; possible D gene TRBD1, 6 bases. The germline V gene has CDR1 MNHEY and CDR2 SMNVEV (reference sequence). V was shortened by 7 bases and J by 7 bases, with 17 bases between the two germline ends. The CDR3 sequence is 14 residues long. This chain's CDR3 is CASTTAAQGNEQFF. The CDR3 DNA is TGTGCCAGCACGACCGCCGCCCAGGGGAATGAGCAGTTCTTC.

The chain is built from TRBV2 and TRBJ1-2, with D tentatively TRBD1 (5 bases). The V and J ends lost 6 bases and 8 bases respectively, with 13 bases between them. The CDR3 is made up of 12 amino acids. Germline V gives CDR1 SNHLY, CDR2 FYNNEI. The DNA of the CDR3 is TGTGCCAGCAGAGCAGGGTTGGGAGGCTACACCTTC. Residues: CASRAGLGGYTF.

This chain links TRBV6-5 with TRBJ1-2, with a possible D match to TRBD1 (5 bases). Trimming took 2 bases from V and 7 from J, leaving 14 bases between them. The CDR3 runs 14 residues. Germline loops: CDR1 MNHEY, CDR2 SVGAGI. CDR3 region: CASSYQAVGGGYTF. Here the CDR3 DNA reads TGTGCCAGCAGTTACCAGGCTGTCGGGGGTGGCTACACCTTC.

This rearrangement joins TRBV29-1 to TRBJ2-7; the match to TRBD1 covers 7 bases. The V segment lost 6 bases and the J segment 5 bases; nucleotides outside the gene matches: 13. CDR1 is SQVTM and CDR2 is ANQGSEA in the germline V gene. The CDR3 is made up of 14 amino acids. CDR3 amino acids: CSVRGRQGVNEQYF. CDR3 in DNA: TGCAGCGTGAGGGGCCGACAGGGCGTCAACGAGCAGTACTTC.

CDR3 in amino acids: CASSLGGQARPVYGYTF. As DNA, the CDR3 is TGTGCCAGCAGCTTAGGGGGACAGGCCCGCCCGGTCTATGGCTACACCTTC. The chain combines TRBV7-2 with TRBJ1-2; 8 bases are shared with TRBD1. This CDR3 has 17 residues. V lost 1 base and J lost 4; bases outside the gene matches: 11. Germline-derived CDR1 and CDR2 are SGHTA and FQGNSA.

Points on this clone: The same CDR3 is also encoded by other DNA sequences in this sample. The chain combines TRBV28 with TRBJ1-2; no reliable D call. This CDR3 contains 12 residues. Germline values: CDR1 MDHEN, CDR2 SYDVKM. The V end lost 3 bases, the J end lost 4 bases, and 6 bases lay between the germline ends. The CDR3 spells CASSFGSYGYTF. The CDR3 DNA is TGTGCCAGCAGTTTTGGGAGCTATGGCTACACCTTC.

V usage is TRBV18 and J usage is TRBJ2-1, with a tentative D call TRBD2 (7 bases). V gave up 10 bases and J gave up 8 bases, with 21 bases separating them. Per germline, CDR1 KGHSH and CDR2 LQKENI. CDR3 size: 14 residues. CDR3 in DNA: TGTGCCACAACCGCGGGAGAGGGGGGCGATGAGCAGTTCTTC. As protein: CATTAGEGGDEQFF.

CDR3: CASSLQLADYNEQFF. DNA of the CDR3: TGCGCCAGCAGCCTGCAACTAGCAGACTACAATGAGCAGTTCTTC. V gene TRBV5-1 combines with J gene TRBJ2-1, with TRBD2 as a possible D gene (6 bases). The germline V gene has CDR1 SGHRS and CDR2 YFSETQ. The ends were cut back, 4 bases at V and 3 bases at J, with 14 bases in the middle. The CDR3 totals 15 residues.

The chain links TRBV9 to TRBJ2-5, with 12 nucleotides matching TRBD1. CDR3 length equals 16 residues. V was pared by 1 base and J by 4 bases, with 5 bases of the junction left unmatched. Germline CDR1 reads SGDLS; CDR2 reads YYNGEE. The CDR3 coding sequence is TGTGCCAGCAGCGTAACAGGGACAGGGGGCATAGAGACCCAGTACTTC. This gives the protein CASSVTGTGGIETQYF.

The rearrangement joins TRBV5-1 to TRBJ2-7, with 8 bases matching TRBD1. Trimming removed 0 bases from V and 7 bases from J; junction bases left unmatched: 12. The germline V gene has CDR1 SGHRS and CDR2 YFSETQ. CDR3 length: 16 amino acids. The CDR3 here is CASSLGPGTGPWEQYF. DNA for the CDR3: TGCGCCAGCAGCTTGGGCCCCGGGACAGGTCCCTGGGAGCAGTACTTC.

The V and J genes are TRBV5-6 and TRBJ1-1, with 7 positions matching TRBD1. This CDR3 is 13 amino acids long. V shed 4 bases and J 7 bases; nucleotides not matched to a gene: 7. Germline V gene lookup returns CDR1 SGHDT and CDR2 YYEEEE. The DNA of the CDR3 is TGTGCCAGCAGCGGAGGGACAGCCCTTGAAGCTTTCTTT. Protein product: CASSGGTALEAFF.

J is TRBJ2-3 and V is TRBV9; 10 bases map to TRBD2. The CDR3 contains 17 residues. Germline loops: CDR1 SGDLS, CDR2 YYNGEE. Unmatched junction bases numbered 10, after V lost 3 bases and J lost 3 bases. The CDR3 nucleotides read TGTGCCAGCAGCGCGTGGGCTAGCGGGAGAACTACAGATACGCAGTATTTT. Amino acids: CASSAWASGRTTDTQYF.

This clone was seen just once. The rearrangement uses TRBV2 and TRBJ2-4; 10 bases match TRBD2. V trimming: 1 base; J trimming: 8 bases; junction bases outside the gene matches: 14. Per germline, CDR1 SNHLY and CDR2 FYNNEI. The CDR3 is 18 amino acids. CDR3 sequence: CASSEGQSGRAGMDIQYF. In DNA form, the CDR3 reads TGTGCCAGCAGTGAAGGTCAGAGCGGGAGGGCGGGGATGGACATTCAGTACTTC.

This chain uses TRBV18 with TRBJ2-4, with 8 bases lining up with TRBD2. CDR1 is KGHSH, CDR2 LQKENI, per germline. The CDR3 extends over 16 amino acids. The trim removed 10 bases at V and 0 bases at J, leaving 11 bases unmatched. The CDR3 region has the DNA TGTGCCACCAAACCTTCGGCGGGGGGAGCCAAAAACATTCAGTACTTC. Its translation is CATKPSAGGAKNIQYF.